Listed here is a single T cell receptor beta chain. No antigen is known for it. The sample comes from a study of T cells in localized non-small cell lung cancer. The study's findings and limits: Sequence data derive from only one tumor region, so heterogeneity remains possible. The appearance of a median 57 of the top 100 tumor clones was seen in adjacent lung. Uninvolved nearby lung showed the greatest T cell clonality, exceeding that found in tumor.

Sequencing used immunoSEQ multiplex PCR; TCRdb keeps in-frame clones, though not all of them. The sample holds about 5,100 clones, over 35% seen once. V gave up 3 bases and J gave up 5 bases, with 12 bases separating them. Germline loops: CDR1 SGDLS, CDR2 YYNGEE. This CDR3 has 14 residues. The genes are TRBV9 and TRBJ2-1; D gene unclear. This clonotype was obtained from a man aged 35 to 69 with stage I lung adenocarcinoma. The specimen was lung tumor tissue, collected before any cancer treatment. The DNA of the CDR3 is TGTGCCAGCAGCGCCTTGGACCGGAACAATGAGCAGTTCTTC. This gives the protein CASSALDRNNEQFF.